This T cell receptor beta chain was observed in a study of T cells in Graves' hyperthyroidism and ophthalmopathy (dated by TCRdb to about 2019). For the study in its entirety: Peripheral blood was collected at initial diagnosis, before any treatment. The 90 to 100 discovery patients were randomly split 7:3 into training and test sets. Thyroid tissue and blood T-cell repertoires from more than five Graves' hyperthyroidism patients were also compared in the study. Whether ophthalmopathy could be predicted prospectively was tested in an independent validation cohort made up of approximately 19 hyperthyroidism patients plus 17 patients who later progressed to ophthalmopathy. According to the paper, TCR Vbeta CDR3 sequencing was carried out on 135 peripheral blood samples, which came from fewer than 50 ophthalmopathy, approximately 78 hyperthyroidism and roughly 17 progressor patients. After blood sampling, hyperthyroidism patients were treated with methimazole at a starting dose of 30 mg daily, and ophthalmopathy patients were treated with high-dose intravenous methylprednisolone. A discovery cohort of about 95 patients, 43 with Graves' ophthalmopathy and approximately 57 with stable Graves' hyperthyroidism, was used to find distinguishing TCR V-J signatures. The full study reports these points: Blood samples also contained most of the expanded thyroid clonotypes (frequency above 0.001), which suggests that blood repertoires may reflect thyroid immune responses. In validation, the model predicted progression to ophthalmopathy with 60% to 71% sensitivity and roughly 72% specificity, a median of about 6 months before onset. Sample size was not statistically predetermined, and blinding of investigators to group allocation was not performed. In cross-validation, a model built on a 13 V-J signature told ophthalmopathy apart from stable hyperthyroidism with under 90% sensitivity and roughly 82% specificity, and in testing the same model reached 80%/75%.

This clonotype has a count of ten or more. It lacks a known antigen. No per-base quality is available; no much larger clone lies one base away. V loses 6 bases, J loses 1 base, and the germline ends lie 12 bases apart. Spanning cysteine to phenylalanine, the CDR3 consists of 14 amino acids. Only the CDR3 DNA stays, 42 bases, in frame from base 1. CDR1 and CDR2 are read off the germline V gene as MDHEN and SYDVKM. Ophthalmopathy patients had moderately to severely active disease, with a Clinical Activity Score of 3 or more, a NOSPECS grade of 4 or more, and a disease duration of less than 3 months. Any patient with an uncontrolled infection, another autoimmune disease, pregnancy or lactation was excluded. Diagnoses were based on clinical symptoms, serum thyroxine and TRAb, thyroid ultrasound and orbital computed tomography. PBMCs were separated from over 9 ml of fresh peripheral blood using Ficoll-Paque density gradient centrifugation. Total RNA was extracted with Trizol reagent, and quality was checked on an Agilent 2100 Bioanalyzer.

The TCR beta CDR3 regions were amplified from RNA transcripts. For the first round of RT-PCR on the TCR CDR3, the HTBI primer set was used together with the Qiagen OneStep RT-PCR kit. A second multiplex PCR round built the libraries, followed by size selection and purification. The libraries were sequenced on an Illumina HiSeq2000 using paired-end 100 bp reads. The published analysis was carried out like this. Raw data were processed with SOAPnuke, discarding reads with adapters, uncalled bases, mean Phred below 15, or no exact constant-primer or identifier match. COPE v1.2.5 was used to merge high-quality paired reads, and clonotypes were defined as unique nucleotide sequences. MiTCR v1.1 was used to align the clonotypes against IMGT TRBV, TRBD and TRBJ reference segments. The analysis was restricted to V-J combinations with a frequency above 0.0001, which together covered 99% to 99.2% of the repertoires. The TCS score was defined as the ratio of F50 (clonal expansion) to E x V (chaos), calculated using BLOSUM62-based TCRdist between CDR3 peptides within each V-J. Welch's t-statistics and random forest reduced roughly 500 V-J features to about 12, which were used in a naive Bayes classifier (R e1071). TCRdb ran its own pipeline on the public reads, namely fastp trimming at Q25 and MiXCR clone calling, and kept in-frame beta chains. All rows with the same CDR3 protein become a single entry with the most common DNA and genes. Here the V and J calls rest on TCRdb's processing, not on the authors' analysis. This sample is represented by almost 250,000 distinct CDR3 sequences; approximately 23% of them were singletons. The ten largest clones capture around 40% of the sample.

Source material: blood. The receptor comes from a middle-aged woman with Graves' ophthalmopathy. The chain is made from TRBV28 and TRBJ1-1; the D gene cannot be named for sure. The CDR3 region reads CASSSLQSNTEAFF. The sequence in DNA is TGTGCCAGCAGCTCCCTTCAGTCGAACACTGAAGCTTTCTTT.